These 10 T cell receptor beta chains came from one sample sequenced in a study of blood T cell repertoires in COVID-19. Only in-frame clones appear in the TCRdb table, and some are missing; sequencing was by immunoSEQ multiplex PCR. This repertoire shows approximately 260,000 clones, around 87% found once; its top ten account for 7.2%. Sequenced: peripheral blood. The receptors shown here come from a man in his sixties who had recovered from COVID-19.

The chain links TRBV3-1 (or the pseudogene TRBV3-2) to TRBJ1-1; D is undetermined. Trimming took off 1 base at V and 6 bases at J, with 12 bases between the two ends. Germline V gene sequence: CDR1 LGHDT, CDR2 YNNKEL (reference sequence). The CDR3 is 14 residues long. In DNA form, the CDR3 reads TGTGCCAGCAGCCAAGTTGGTGGGAGGGCTGAAGCTTTCTTT. Its protein product is CASSQVGGRAEAFF.

The chain links TRBV6-6 to TRBJ1-2; maybe TRBD1 (6 bases). The CDR3 spans 15 residues. From germline, CDR1 is MNHNY and CDR2 SVGAGI (reference sequence). Trimming stripped 5 bases from V and 6 bases from J, with 19 bases between. The CDR3 loop reads CASSDPIDRWDGYTF. The DNA for the CDR3 is TGTGCCAGCAGTGACCCCATCGACAGGTGGGATGGCTACACCTTC.

The sample holds one count of this clone. This chain joins TRBV6-5 and TRBJ1-5, with D unresolved. CDR3 length equals 15 residues. V was pared by 7 bases and J by 0 bases, with 13 bases between. Germline V CDR1 and CDR2: MNHEY, SVGAGI. DNA for the CDR3: TGTGCCAGCAAGGCAGACACCTATAGCAATCAGCCCCAGCATTTT. As protein: CASKADTYSNQPQHF.

This chain joins TRBV10-3 and TRBJ1-4; D call uncertain. V was pared by 6 bases and J by 6 bases, with 11 bases between. Germline CDR1 and CDR2: ENHRY and SYGVKD. CDR3 length: 13 amino acids. The DNA of the CDR3 is TGTGCCATCAGCGCGGGCTTATATGAAAAACTGTTTTTT. This sequence encodes CAISAGLYEKLFF.

V is TRBV4-2 and J is TRBJ2-2, with D tentatively TRBD2 (6 bases). Per germline, CDR1 LGHNA and CDR2 YNFKEQ. The germline V and J ends were trimmed by 1 base and 0 bases, with 12 bases remaining between them. This CDR3 contains 17 residues. Here the CDR3 reads CASSQGSSDPNTGELFF. In DNA form, the CDR3 reads TGTGCCAGCAGCCAAGGGTCTAGCGATCCGAACACCGGGGAGCTGTTTTTT.

This sequence joins TRBV10-3 and TRBJ1-1; D may be TRBD1 (6 bases). V lost 4 bases and J lost 7, with 10 bases in between. The CDR3 totals 12 residues. Germline V gene data show CDR1 as ENHRY and CDR2 as SYGVKD. The CDR3 nucleotides read TGTGCCATCAGTGTAATACAGGGTGAAGCTTTCTTT. Translated: CAISVIQGEAFF.

This chain connects TRBV29-1 to TRBJ1-2; a possible D gene is TRBD1 (6 bases). CDR1 and CDR2 (germline): SQVTM, ANQGSEA. The CDR3 consists of 12 residues. V was trimmed by 8 bases and J by 3 bases, leaving 13 bases between them. The CDR3: CSTRQAHYGYTF. CDR3 nucleotide sequence: TGCAGCACTAGACAGGCGCACTATGGCTACACCTTC.

A single count supports this clone. The V gene is TRBV7-9, the J gene TRBJ1-1; TRBD1 matches at 9 bases. CDR3 length equals 16 residues. The germline V gene has CDR1 SEHNR and CDR2 FQNEAQ (reference sequence). The V gene end was trimmed by 4 bases and the J gene end by 1 base; junction bases not matched to a gene: 7. The CDR3 sequence: CASSSVGQGPNTEAFF. The CDR3 coding sequence is TGTGCCAGCAGCTCCGTAGGACAGGGGCCGAACACTGAAGCTTTCTTT. The complete variable domain, with remaining parts taken from reference TRBV7-9 and TRBJ1-1, reads DTGVSQNPRHKITKRGQNVTFRCDPISEHNRLYWYRQTLGQGPEFLTYFQNEAQLEKSRLLSDRFSAERPKGSFSTLEIQRTEQGDSAMYLCASSSVGQGPNTEAFFGQGTRLTVV.

The chain carries TRBV7-2 and TRBJ2-2, with 8 positions matching TRBD2. The CDR3 loop spans 15 amino acids. Germline CDR1 is SGHTA and CDR2 is FQGNSA. V was clipped by 5 bases and J by 8 bases; unmatched bases: 10. This CDR3 is CASSPTGTRSGELFF. The CDR3 nucleotides are TGTGCCAGCAGCCCAACCGGGACTAGATCGGGGGAGCTGTTTTTT.

V and J are TRBV18 and TRBJ1-5; 7 bases fit TRBD1. The CDR3 is 15 amino acids. Germline assignment: CDR1 KGHSH and CDR2 LQKENI. J lost 2 bases, V lost 5 bases, and 6 bases had no gene match. DNA of the CDR3: TGTGCCAGCTCAAGACAGGGTACTGGCAATCAGCCCCAGCATTTT. It yields the protein CASSRQGTGNQPQHF.